The rows below give T cell receptor beta chains drawn from one sample of a study of cytomegalovirus exposure and HLA in healthy donors. The data were produced by immunoSEQ multiplex PCR, yet TCRdb's version contains in-frame clones alone and is incomplete. Among roughly 300,000 clones listed, about nine tenths were seen once. Sequenced input: PBMCs. The receptors were gathered from a young woman in good health and CMV-seronegative. Each CDR3 is given without its conserved first and last residue. Part of the rows lack a size; the others show once, few, many or a class for expanded clones.

TRBV2,NA,TRBJ2-3,ASSALSGRADTQY
TRBV5-4,few,TRBJ1-2,ASSFEGNYGYT
TRBV7-8,few,TRBJ2-1,ASQREGSYNEQF
TRBV27,NA,TRBJ2-3,ASSSEWTSGSPTQY
TRBV27,NA,TRBJ1-1,ASSPRTDTEAF
TRBV4-3,NA,TRBJ1-3,ASSPDSAFYGNTIY
TRBV5-1,few,TRBJ2-7,ASSYSGTGGEQY
TRBV4-3,NA,TRBJ2-2,ASSQEGLGLLNTGELF
TRBV28,few,TRBJ2-7,ASSATSGRAYEQY
TRBV7-3,few,TRBJ2-3,ASSPATSLSTDTQY
TRBV19,few,TRBJ1-1,ASSNSVAGEAF
TRBV19,NA,TRBJ1-1,ATHRETEAF
TRBV28,once,TRBJ2-7,ASSGGEPYEQY
TRBV9,NA,TRBJ2-1,ASSVVAGEQF
TRBV6-5,NA,TRBJ2-1,ASFNRASYNEQF
TRBV28,NA,TRBJ2-2,ASRAGNGELF
TRBV6-9,NA,TRBJ2-3,ASSYTGPPPTDTQY
TRBV7-3,NA,TRBJ1-2,ASSLSAQGDYGYT
TRBV27,NA,TRBJ2-7,ASSPPSSGSRYEQY
TRBV10-3,many,TRBJ2-3,AISESGEGTDTQY
TRBV20-1,NA,TRBJ2-5,SAVRETQY
TRBV5-1,NA,TRBJ2-7,ASSTQTSGRRGEQY
TRBV5-6,NA,TRBJ2-2,ASSFAGELF